This T cell receptor beta chain stems from a study of blood T cell repertoires in COVID-19. Some clones are missing from TCRdb's copy, which holds only in-frame ones; the method was immunoSEQ multiplex PCR. The sample holds approximately 150,000 clones, 75% to 90% seen once. This clonotype was obtained from a man between 65 and 85 years old with acute or convalescent COVID-19. The material sequenced was peripheral blood.

CDR3 loop: CASSQANRGNSYGYTF. CDR3 bases: TGTGCCAGCAGCCAAGCTAATCGGGGAAATTCCTATGGCTACACCTTC. This sequence joins TRBV5-4 and TRBJ1-2; no definite D call. Germline V lookup: CDR1 SGHNT, CDR2 YYREEE (reference sequence). The CDR3 loop spans 16 amino acids. The germline V and J ends were trimmed by 4 bases and 4 bases, with 20 bases remaining between them.